This T cell receptor beta chain was observed in a study of shared clonotypes between healthy human individuals. The deep-level immunoSEQ assay was used. Sequencing used immunoSEQ multiplex PCR; TCRdb keeps in-frame clones, though not all of them. The sample consists of millions of clones, 85% to 95% of them appearing once. General observations from the study: It was observed that 5% to 6.5% of naive CD4 clonotypes were shared across a handful of donors.

This clone is a singleton in its sample. Its antigen is unknown. Naive CD8 populations comprised CD45RO-negative cells positively selected for CCR7, excluding terminally differentiated effector memory CD45RA+ cells. Adult donors, all healthy and HIV-negative, had no recent acute infections or vaccinations. The study drew all its donors from Caucasian adults living in Nashville, Tennessee. The germline V and J ends were trimmed by 1 base and 4 bases, with 14 bases remaining between them. Germline V gene lookup returns CDR1 MNHNS and CDR2 SASEGT. The length of the CDR3 is 15 residues. This TCR came from a man aged 18 to 29 in good health. Some clones in this sample may be carry-over from other donors' samples. The chain uses TRBV6-1 and TRBJ2-7, with D unclear. Sequences were obtained from naive CD8+ T cells from PBMCs. This chain's CDR3 is CASSEGEGLRYEQYF. DNA for the CDR3: TGTGCCAGCAGTGAAGGCGAAGGGCTTCGGTACGAGCAGTACTTC.